The 26 T cell receptor beta chains in this list originate from one sample, sequenced in a study of neurological immune-mediated disorders. Each CDR3 protein gets one entry after TCRdb re-called the 5' RACE reads with MiXCR. The profile covers 55,000 to 70,000 distinct CDR3 sequences, with about an eighth appearing a single time and roughly 1.9% taken by the ten largest. The sequencing sample was made of PBMCs. The receptor source for this set is a man aged 55 to 70 in good health.

This clonotype was counted ten times or more. This chain links TRBV5-1 with TRBJ1-2; D is undetermined. The V end lost 4 bases, the J end lost 8 bases, and 27 bases lay between the germline ends. This CDR3 spans 17 amino acids. Germline V gene sequence: CDR1 SGHRS, CDR2 YFSETQ. The CDR3 coding sequence is TGCGCCAGCAGCCCGGTGGTCTTCGACGCCGGTCGGAGGGGCTACACCTTC. It specifies CASSPVVFDAGRRGYTF.

This clonotype was seen many times. The V call is TRBV6-5, the J call TRBJ2-3; 9 nucleotides match TRBD2. The CDR3 length is 14 residues. V dropped 2 bases and J dropped 5; count of bases not matched to a gene: 2. CDR1 is MNHEY and CDR2 is SVGAGI in the germline V gene. CDR3 loop: CASSYGLAKDTQYF. The CDR3, as DNA: TGTGCCAGCAGTTACGGACTAGCGAAAGATACGCAGTATTTT.

This clonotype was seen at least ten times. This chain connects TRBV9 to TRBJ1-5, with D hard to call. Trimming shortened V by 0 bases and J by 1 base, and 8 bases separated the two germline ends. This CDR3 comprises 15 residues. CDR1 and CDR2 (germline): SGDLS, YYNGEE. The DNA of the CDR3 is TGTGCCAGCAGCGTAGACGCAGTGAGCAATCAGCCCCAGCATTTT. The encoded protein is CASSVDAVSNQPQHF.

This clonotype was counted many times. This chain connects TRBV7-4 to TRBJ1-3; D is undetermined. The V end was cut by 5 bases, the J end by 4 bases, with 6 bases between. Germline V gene data show CDR1 as SGHVT and CDR2 as SQSDAQ. CDR3 length: 12 residues. DNA for the CDR3: TGTGCCAGCAGCCCAGGAGGAAACACCATATATTTT. Translating it yields CASSPGGNTIYF. Filled out from reference TRBV7-4 and TRBJ1-3, the complete variable domain reads GAGVSQSPRYKVAKRGRDVALRCDSISGHVTLYWYRQTLGQGSEVLTYSQSDAQRDKSGRPSGRFSAERPERSVSTLKIQRTEQGDSAVYLCASSPGGNTIYFGEGSWLTVV.

This clonotype showed up many times. The chain employs TRBV15 and TRBJ1-2; D is perhaps TRBD1 (5 bases). The V and J ends lost 5 bases and 1 base respectively, with 11 bases between them. The V gene's germline CDR1 is LNHNV and CDR2 YYDKDF (reference sequence). The CDR3 has 14 residues. Here the CDR3 DNA reads TGTGCCACCAGCCCCCGGGGGAATAACTATGGCTACACCTTC. It encodes CATSPRGNNYGYTF.

The V call is TRBV13, the J call TRBJ2-2; D uncertain. The CDR3 has 16 residues. V gave up 4 bases and J gave up 2 bases, with 14 bases separating them. Germline CDR1 reads PRHDT; CDR2 reads FYEKMQ (reference sequence). The CDR3 loop reads CASSSLDGRNTGELFF. The CDR3 bases are TGTGCCAGCAGCTCCCTGGACGGAAGAAACACCGGGGAGCTGTTTTTT.

This clonotype was detected many times. The chain carries TRBV7-2 and TRBJ2-7; D unclear. Germline CDR1 reads SGHTA; CDR2 reads FQGNSA. V was shortened by 5 bases and J by 2 bases, with 19 bases between the two germline ends. The CDR3 consists of 16 residues. This chain's CDR3 is CASSPLTLGRAYEQYF. The CDR3 DNA reads as TGTGCCAGCAGCCCCCTAACCCTAGGCAGAGCCTACGAGCAGTACTTC.

This clonotype occurred many times. The chain links TRBV5-1 to TRBJ1-2; the D gene is possibly TRBD1 (6 bases). Trimming took off 0 bases at V and 8 bases at J, with 17 bases between the two ends. Germline lookup yields CDR1 SGHRS and CDR2 YFSETQ. The CDR3 spans 15 residues. CDR3 residues: CASSLGPQGGGGYTF. In nucleotides, the CDR3 is TGCGCCAGCAGCTTGGGTCCACAGGGAGGTGGCGGCTACACCTTC.

This clonotype appeared many times. V gene TRBV20-1 combines with J gene TRBJ2-3; D is perhaps TRBD2 (5 bases). This CDR3 spans 14 amino acids. Per the germline V gene, CDR1 is DFQATT and CDR2 is SNEGSKA (reference sequence). V was shortened by 6 bases and J by 0 bases, with 13 bases between the two germline ends. The CDR3 reads CSADAGGSTDTQYF. The CDR3 coding sequence is TGCAGTGCGGACGCCGGCGGGAGCACAGATACGCAGTATTTT.

This clonotype was seen ten or more times. The genes are TRBV7-2 and TRBJ2-7; no clear D gene. V lost 5 bases and J lost 3, with 11 bases in between. This CDR3 has 13 amino acids. The germline gives CDR1 SGHTA, CDR2 FQGNSA. CDR3 in DNA: TGTGCCAGCAGCCCTTATGGGAACTACGAGCAGTACTTC. Protein product: CASSPYGNYEQYF.

This clonotype was detected many times. This chain connects TRBV25-1 to TRBJ1-2; 7 positions agree with TRBD1. Per the germline V gene, CDR1 is MGHDK and CDR2 is SYGVNS. CDR3 length equals 13 residues. The trim removed 4 bases at V and 7 bases at J, leaving 6 bases unmatched. The CDR3 DNA reads TGTGCCAGCAGTGTGGGACAGCCGCGTGGCTACACCTTC. Translated: CASSVGQPRGYTF.

This clonotype occurred many times. The V and J genes are TRBV5-6 and TRBJ2-1, with 9 bases that match TRBD2. CDR1 SGHDT and CDR2 YYEEEE come from the germline V gene. V shed 5 bases, J shed 0 bases, and the junction held 6 bases outside the gene matches. The CDR3 totals 16 residues. The CDR3 region is CASRLTSGSSYNEQFF. Written as DNA, the CDR3 is TGTGCCAGCAGGTTGACTAGCGGCAGCTCCTACAATGAGCAGTTCTTC.

This clonotype was found many times. This chain uses TRBV11-2 with TRBJ2-7; 7 nucleotides line up with TRBD1. The trim removed 2 bases at V and 2 bases at J, leaving 6 bases unmatched. The germline CDR1 and CDR2 sequences are SGHAT and FQNNGV. There are 15 residues in the CDR3. The CDR3 protein is CASSLQPGQTYEQYF. The CDR3, as DNA: TGTGCCAGCAGCTTACAGCCGGGACAGACCTACGAGCAGTACTTC.

This clonotype was observed at least ten times. V usage is TRBV12-3 or TRBV12-4 and J usage is TRBJ1-2; 7 bases are a match to TRBD1. The CDR3 totals 15 residues. V lost 8 bases, J lost 6 bases, and 15 bases stayed unmatched. The CDR3 DNA reads as TGTGCCAGCGTGGGAGGGGGCACATTACAGCATGGCTACACCTTC. It yields the protein CASVGGGTLQHGYTF.

This clonotype was recorded at least ten times. This chain connects TRBV7-2 to TRBJ2-5; TRBD2 might be the D (5 bases). Germline CDR1 and CDR2: SGHTA and FQGNSA. CDR3 size: 16 residues. Trimming pared 6 bases from V and 1 base from J, leaving 18 bases between. CDR3 loop: CASRSPTRGFQETQYF. CDR3 in DNA: TGTGCCAGCAGGTCTCCTACGAGAGGGTTCCAAGAGACCCAGTACTTC.

As concerns this clonotype: This may come from a read error, since a much larger clone is one base off. The chain uses TRBV9 and TRBJ2-2; 7 bases fit TRBD1. Germline values: CDR1 SGDLS, CDR2 YYNGEE. The V segment lost 4 bases and the J segment 6 bases; nucleotides outside the gene matches: 3. The CDR3 is 13 residues long. CDR3 nucleotide sequence: TGTGCCAGCAGCCAGGGGGTGGCCGGGGAGCTGTTTTTT. Translated, it gives CASSQGVAGELFF. Looking up the rest from reference TRBV9 and TRBJ2-2 gives the full variable domain: DSGVTQTPKHLITATGQRVTLRCSPRSGDLSVYWYQQSLDQGLQFLIQYYNGEERAKGNILERFSAQQFPDLHSELNLSSLELGDSALYFCASSQGVAGELFFGEGSRLTVL.

This clonotype was observed at least ten times. V is TRBV20-1 and J is TRBJ1-6, with D perhaps matching TRBD1 (5 bases). V was cut by 5 bases and J by 8 bases, with 10 bases left in between. This CDR3 comprises 12 residues. CDR1 and CDR2 (germline): DFQATT, SNEGSKA (reference sequence). The CDR3 sequence: CSAGPGYSPLHF. CDR3 DNA sequence: TGCAGTGCTGGTCCAGGGTATTCACCCCTCCACTTT.

This clonotype was recorded a few times. A read error is possible here, since a much larger clone lies one base away. This rearrangement joins TRBV3-1 to TRBJ1-2; no reliable D call. In germline, CDR1 is LGHDT, CDR2 YNNKEL (reference sequence). CDR3 length equals 15 residues. The CDR3 here is CVSSPPGASGYGYTF. The CDR3 region has the DNA TGTGTCAGCAGCCCTCCGGGAGCCTCGGGCTATGGCTACACCTTC.

This clonotype was detected a few times. This chain joins TRBV29-1 and TRBJ2-1, with 9 bases aligning to TRBD1. This CDR3 is built from 15 residues. CDR1 SQVTM and CDR2 ANQGSEA come from the germline V gene. V shed 6 bases and J 4 bases; nucleotides not matched to a gene: 10. CDR3 amino acids: CSVPSDRGSYNEQFF. The DNA of the CDR3 is TGCAGCGTCCCATCCGACAGGGGGTCTTACAATGAGCAGTTCTTC.

This clonotype was counted ten times or more. The gene calls are TRBV5-1 and TRBJ2-1; TRBD2 matches 8 bases. Germline CDR1 and CDR2: SGHRS and YFSETQ. This CDR3 has 16 amino acids. The junction had 5 bases not matched to a gene; V was cut back by 3 bases and J by 0 bases. CDR3 coding DNA: TGCGCCAGCAGCTCGATAGCGGGGTCCTCCTACAATGAGCAGTTCTTC. This gives the protein CASSSIAGSSYNEQFF.

This clonotype appeared many times. V usage is TRBV14 and J usage is TRBJ1-1; possible D gene TRBD1, 5 bases. This CDR3 spans 15 amino acids. The ends were cut back, 1 base at V and 1 base at J, with 10 bases in the middle. Germline assignment: CDR1 SGHDN and CDR2 FVKESK. The CDR3 loop is CASSQVTTANTEAFF. The DNA of the CDR3 is TGTGCCAGCAGCCAAGTAACGACAGCGAACACTGAAGCTTTCTTT. Filled out from reference TRBV14 and TRBJ1-1, the complete variable domain reads EAGVTQFPSHSVIEKGQTVTLRCDPISGHDNLYWYRRVMGKEIKFLLHFVKESKQDESGMPNNRFLAERTGGTYSTLKVQPAELEDSGVYFCASSQVTTANTEAFFGQGTRLTVV.

The table lists this clonotype with many counts. V and J are TRBV9 and TRBJ2-2; TRBD1 might be the D (5 bases). This CDR3 region has 14 residues. Trimming took off 2 bases at V and 6 bases at J, with 11 bases between the two ends. From germline, CDR1 is SGDLS and CDR2 YYNGEE. The CDR3 here is CASSVGRVAGELFF. The CDR3 DNA reads TGTGCCAGCAGCGTTGGCAGGGTGGCCGGGGAGCTGTTTTTT.

This clonotype was counted at least ten times. This chain links TRBV5-6 with TRBJ2-6; D unresolved. The CDR3 has 15 residues. V was trimmed by 4 bases and J by 0 bases, leaving 8 bases between them. Germline V gene data show CDR1 as SGHDT and CDR2 as YYEEEE. CDR3 bases: TGTGCCAGCAGCATAAGGAGCTCTGGGGCCAACGTCCTGACTTTC. Protein product: CASSIRSSGANVLTF.

This clonotype came up many times. The chain has TRBV6-2 or TRBV6-3 and TRBJ1-1; no firm D call. V gave up 5 bases and J gave up 0 bases, with 7 bases separating them. The CDR3 loop spans 13 amino acids. Per germline, CDR1 MNHEY and CDR2 SVGEGT. CDR3 DNA sequence: TGTGCCAGCAGTCCCGTGGTGAACACTGAAGCTTTCTTT. Its translation is CASSPVVNTEAFF.

This clonotype occurred many times. The V gene is TRBV7-2, the J gene TRBJ1-5, with 11 positions matching TRBD1. Per germline, CDR1 SGHTA and CDR2 FQGNSA. This CDR3 is 15 amino acids long. With V trimmed by 5 bases and J by 4 bases, 4 bases remained unmatched. The CDR3 nucleotides read TGTGCCAGCAGCGAAGGGACAGGGGGGAATCAGCCCCAGCATTTT. Encoded protein: CASSEGTGGNQPQHF.

This clonotype was detected ten times or more. The rearrangement joins TRBV25-1 to TRBJ2-1; D perhaps matches TRBD2 (7 bases). Germline V gene lookup returns CDR1 MGHDK and CDR2 SYGVNS. Trimming took off 8 bases at V and 7 bases at J, with 21 bases between the two ends. The CDR3 is 15 residues long. In DNA, the CDR3 is TGTGCCAGCTGCCTCTTAGGGGGGGGAATAAATGAGCAGTTCTTC. Its protein product is CASCLLGGGINEQFF.